The present entry profiles one TCR beta chain with its context. Antigen unknown. Trimming stripped 2 bases from V and 6 bases from J, with 13 bases between. The CDR3 runs to 15 residues. CDR1 and CDR2 from the germline V gene are MNHEY and SMNVEV (reference sequence). The naive CD8 population came from CD45RO-negative cells selected for CCR7, without terminally differentiated effector memory CD45RA+ cells. The entry originates in a study of shared clonotypes between healthy human individuals. Findings of the study overall: Estimated richness was generally greater in naive than memory subsets.

The table came from immunoSEQ multiplex PCR; TCRdb's copy has only in-frame clones and leaves some out. The table includes about 820,000 clones, 80% to 95% detected once. The chain uses TRBV27 and TRBJ2-2, with D maybe TRBD2 (6 bases). Sequenced sample: naive CD8+ T cells sorted from blood. This TCR was sampled from a young man in good health. The CDR3: CASSLGLGGSGELFF. Written as DNA, the CDR3 is TGTGCCAGCAGTTTAGGACTTGGGGGGTCCGGGGAGCTGTTTTTT.